This T cell receptor beta chain is drawn from a study of T cells expressing NK-cell markers. The cDNA for TCR beta came from 5'RACE template switching with UMIs. TCRdb reprocessed the 5' RACE reads; each CDR3 protein has one entry and no DNA is given. The sample's table shows roughly 170,000 distinct CDR3 sequences. The V gene's germline CDR1 is DFQATT and CDR2 SNEGSKA (reference sequence). CDR3 length: 15 residues. The sequence was collected from a woman aged 18 to 69 in good health. The gene calls are TRBV20-1 and TRBJ2-7. Specimen: blood T cells: a sorted CD56 or NKG2C T cell subset, CD4+ or CD8+ T cells, or bulk PBMC T cells (not recorded which). CDR3 residues: CSARDTSGVGDEQYF.